This T cell receptor beta chain was documented in a study of blood T cell repertoires in COVID-19. Study background: From the United States, Italy and Spain came samples of acute and convalescent COVID-19. From T cells, B-cell-depleted T cells, or PBMCs came the material, which was cDNA or gDNA.

Original processing methods: Amplified reference gene primers provided the basis for estimating nucleated cell counts. Generated by immunoSEQ multiplex PCR, the TCRdb table keeps only in-frame clones and is missing some. V and J calls and clone size follow that table, whereas D and trimming were derived from the DNA. The data show around 310,000 clones, 90% seen once. This clone appeared once. The receptor was isolated from a woman in her thirties or forties with COVID-19, enrolled during active disease. The sample taken for sequencing was peripheral blood.

CDR3 protein: CASSLEPPGVGNEKLFF. The CDR3 bases are TGTGCCAGCAGCTTAGAGCCCCCGGGGGTTGGTAATGAAAAACTGTTTTTT. The V call is TRBV7-2, the J call TRBJ1-4; possibly TRBD1 for D (5 bases). Germline CDR1 SGHTA, CDR2 FQGNSA. The CDR3 is made up of 17 amino acids. Trimming pared 1 base from V and 4 bases from J, leaving 16 bases between.